Each of the 9 T cell receptor beta chains below was sequenced from the same sample in a study of T cells in Graves' hyperthyroidism and ophthalmopathy. RNA transcripts provided the source from which TCR beta CDR3 regions were amplified. HTBI primers were used for first-round RT-PCR of the TCR CDR3. TCRdb itself ran the multiplex PCR reads through MiXCR, one entry per CDR3 protein. The sample yields approximately 520,000 distinct CDR3 sequences, less than 25% seen once. The sample consisted of blood. The receptors derive from a man between 18 and 35 years old with Graves' hyperthyroidism.

The J gene is TRBJ1-2, the V gene TRBV7-8, with D perhaps matching TRBD1 (5 bases). The CDR3 is made up of 16 amino acids. Germline V gene data show CDR1 as SGHVS and CDR2 as FQNEAQ. V was shortened by 1 base and J by 4 bases, with 16 bases between the two germline ends. For the CDR3, the DNA is TGTGCCAGCAGCTTAGTTTATGTTCGGCAGGGCTATGGCTACACCTTC. Its protein product is CASSLVYVRQGYGYTF.

The chain links TRBV6-5 to TRBJ1-2; tentatively, D is TRBD1 (6 bases). Looked up from germline, CDR1 is MNHEY and CDR2 is SVGAGI. Trimming left V 2 bases short and J 8 bases short, with 24 bases between. This CDR3 is built from 17 residues. In DNA, the CDR3 is TGTGCCAGCAGTTACGGGACTAGCGGGGGGGCAGGAAGAGGCTACACCTTC. Its protein product is CASSYGTSGGAGRGYTF.

This clonotype was found many times. The chain recombines TRBV6-5 with TRBJ2-5; possibly TRBD1 or TRBD2 for D (5 bases each). Germline V lookup: CDR1 MNHEY, CDR2 SVGAGI. The V end was cut by 2 bases, the J end by 4 bases, with 11 bases between. The CDR3 is made up of 14 amino acids. The CDR3 DNA reads TGTGCCAGCAGTTACCGCCGGGACGGAGAGACCCAGTACTTC. This translates into CASSYRRDGETQYF.

Ten or more counts support this clonotype. V gene TRBV6-1 combines with J gene TRBJ2-7; D is possibly TRBD1 (6 bases). CDR3 size: 15 residues. Between the trimmed V and J ends, which lost 5 bases and 2 bases, there was a span of 16 bases. CDR1 is MNHNS, CDR2 SASEGT, per germline. CDR3 sequence: CASSRETGGAYEQYF. CDR3 DNA sequence: TGTGCCAGCAGTAGAGAGACAGGAGGCGCCTACGAGCAGTACTTC.

At least ten counts were recorded for this clonotype. The V gene is TRBV6-1, the J gene TRBJ1-1, with no clear D. The CDR3 spans 13 residues. Germline V lookup: CDR1 MNHNS, CDR2 SASEGT. The V and J ends lost 6 bases and 3 bases respectively, with 11 bases between them. CDR3 in amino acids: CASRGSRDTEAFF. DNA of the CDR3: TGTGCCAGCAGAGGATCCCGGGACACTGAAGCTTTCTTT.

Only a few counts were recorded for this clonotype. The V gene is TRBV9, the J gene TRBJ2-1; TRBD2 matches at 8 bases. Per germline, CDR1 SGDLS and CDR2 YYNGEE. Trimming cost V 4 bases and J 1 base; bases outside gene matches: 4. CDR3 size: 15 residues. CDR3 bases: TGTGCCAGCAGCCCCGGGGGGGCGTCCTACAATGAGCAGTTCTTC. Its translation is CASSPGGASYNEQFF. The variable domain in full, with the rest retrieved from reference TRBV9 and TRBJ2-1, is DSGVTQTPKHLITATGQRVTLRCSPRSGDLSVYWYQQSLDQGLQFLIQYYNGEERAKGNILERFSAQQFPDLHSELNLSSLELGDSALYFCASSPGGASYNEQFFGPGTRLTVL.

In its sample, this clonotype was seen many times. The rearrangement links TRBV2 to TRBJ1-5; 8 bases are shared with TRBD1. CDR1 is SNHLY, CDR2 FYNNEI, per germline. The ends lost 9 bases at V and 7 bases at J; junction bases unmatched: 8. This CDR3 contains 13 residues. The CDR3 sequence: CASSDRDMQPQHF. CDR3 sequence (DNA): TGTGCCAGTTCGGACAGGGACATGCAGCCCCAGCATTTT.

Here the CDR3 DNA reads TGTGCCAGCTCACCGGCGCTAGCTGAGGAGACCCAGTACTTC. Translation: CASSPALAEETQYF. This chain connects TRBV18 to TRBJ2-5; a weak D match, TRBD2 (5 bases). The CDR3 length is 14 residues. The V end was cut by 3 bases, the J end by 5 bases, with 13 bases between. Germline loops: CDR1 KGHSH, CDR2 LQKENI.

In this sample, this clonotype turned up many times. The chain uses TRBV7-9 and TRBJ1-1; TRBD1 might be the D (6 bases). CDR3 length: 15 amino acids. V was clipped by 8 bases and J by 0 bases, with 16 bases between them. Germline CDR1 SEHNR, CDR2 FQNEAQ (reference sequence). Written as DNA, the CDR3 is TGTGCCAGCGGAACACAGGGTTCCATGAACACTGAAGCTTTCTTT. Its protein is CASGTQGSMNTEAFF.